This TCR beta chain originates from a study of vaccination effects on CD4 cells after COVID-19. Viral peptide pools were used in the ViraFEST assay to expand antigen-specific CD4+ T cells, and sequencing came afterward. Culturing for around ten days preceded CD4+ T cell isolation. Prior SARS-CoV-2 infection was absent in the vaccine recipients, as shown by negative nucleocapsid antibodies. IL-2 at 10 IU/ml and peptides at 8 to 10 ug/ml were added to cultured PBMC, around 2.2 million per well. A word on this clone: Its cognate antigen is unknown.

Whole-study results and caveats: Clonal contraction was marked in infection- and vaccine-induced clones late after vaccination.

V dropped 1 base and J dropped 5 bases, with 4 bases sitting between them. Germline CDR1 and CDR2: SGHAT and FQNNGV. The CDR3 loop spans 12 amino acids. TCRdb keeps only in-frame clones here, not all; method: immunoSEQ multiplex PCR. The sample records roughly 41,000 clones, approximately 68% being singletons. The sequencing here drew on CD4+ T cells from PBMCs cultured with HCoV-OC43 spike peptides, taken before COVID-19 vaccination. Documented subset: HCoV-OC43 spike overlapping peptide pool stimulation. This receptor was identified in a human donor who received a COVID-19 vaccine. The rearrangement uses TRBV11-2 and TRBJ2-3; D gene uncertain. Written as DNA, the CDR3 is TGTGCCAGCAGCTTAGCGGAAGATACGCAGTATTTT. It encodes CASSLAEDTQYF. The full variable domain, completed using reference TRBV11-2 and TRBJ2-3, is EAGVAQSPRYKIIEKRQSVAFWCNPISGHATLYWYQQILGQGPKLLIQFQNNGVVDDSQLPKDRFSAERLKGVDSTLKIQPAKLEDSAVYLCASSLAEDTQYFGPGTRLTVL.